Following are 10 T cell receptor beta chains from one sample sequenced in a study of T cells expressing NK-cell markers. TCRdb re-called the 5' RACE reads; every CDR3 protein appears as one record, without DNA. The sample spans about 390,000 distinct CDR3 sequences; the ten largest clones claim around 10%. Source material: blood T cells: a sorted CD56 or NKG2C T cell subset, CD4+ or CD8+ T cells, or bulk PBMC T cells (not recorded which). The receptors were sampled from a woman aged 50 to 60 in good health.

The CDR3 loop is CASSQVGTDGYTF. This chain links TRBV4-1 with TRBJ1-2; without DNA, the TCRdb call of TRBD1 cannot be checked. This CDR3 contains 13 residues. Germline CDR1 MGHRA, CDR2 YSYEKL.

The rearrangement links TRBV20-1 to TRBJ2-7; lacking DNA, the TRBD1 call made by TCRdb goes unchecked. Germline values: CDR1 DFQATT, CDR2 SNEGSKA (reference sequence). The CDR3 sequence is 15 residues long. CDR3: CSARVHGQAGTEQYF.

V gene TRBV4-2 combines with J gene TRBJ2-3; without DNA, the TCRdb call of TRBD1 cannot be checked. The CDR3 runs to 18 residues. Germline assignment: CDR1 LGHNA and CDR2 YNFKEQ. CDR3 sequence: CASSQENPPGGSTDTQYF.

V gene TRBV30 combines with J gene TRBJ2-7; the TCRdb call, TRBD2, lacks DNA for checking. The CDR3 totals 14 residues. Germline V gene sequence: CDR1 GTSNPN, CDR2 SVGIG (reference sequence). The CDR3 loop is CAWSSLAGGGEQYF.

The genes are TRBV7-8 and TRBJ2-2; TCRdb names TRBD2, which stays unverified in the absence of DNA. CDR3 size: 17 residues. Germline V gene lookup returns CDR1 SGHVS and CDR2 FQNEAQ. The CDR3 here is CASSFEAGGPFRGELFF. Supplemented by reference TRBV7-8 and TRBJ2-2, the full variable domain reads GAGVSQSPRYKVAKRGQDVALRCDPISGHVSLFWYQQALGQGPEFLTYFQNEAQLDKSGLPSDRFFAERPEGSVSTLKIQRTQQEDSAVYLCASSFEAGGPFRGELFFGEGSRLTVL.

This chain connects TRBV12-3 or TRBV12-4 to TRBJ2-5; TCRdb's assignment of TRBD2 cannot be checked, as there is no DNA. The CDR3 is 12 residues long. The CDR3 here is CASSLWGRPRYF.

The rearrangement uses TRBV7-7 and TRBJ2-1; TCRdb proposes TRBD2, but this gene call is untestable without DNA. This CDR3 has 16 residues. The V gene's germline CDR1 is SSHAT and CDR2 FNYEAQ (reference sequence). CDR3 sequence reads: CASSLRPGLADNEQFF.

The chain recombines TRBV29-1 with TRBJ2-2; the D call of TRBD1 rests on TCRdb alone, since no DNA is present to check it. The CDR3 extends over 13 amino acids. Germline V gene data show CDR1 as SQVTM and CDR2 as ANQGSEA. Here the CDR3 reads CSAPDLGTGELFF.

This sequence joins TRBV5-6 and TRBJ2-5; there is no DNA to check the TCRdb D call of TRBD2. Germline lookup yields CDR1 SGHDT and CDR2 YYEEEE. The CDR3 has 17 amino acids. CDR3: CASRRGLAGGLRETQYF.

The rearrangement joins TRBV20-1 to TRBJ2-3; TCRdb calls TRBD2, which cannot be checked without DNA. Germline V gene sequence: CDR1 DFQATT, CDR2 SNEGSKA (reference sequence). This CDR3 contains 15 residues. This CDR3 is CSAGAYREATDTQYF.